This T cell receptor beta chain appears in the sequencing data of a study of blood T cell repertoires in COVID-19. Turning to the study itself: Samples representing acute and convalescent COVID-19 were sourced from the United States, Italy and Spain. Sources were T cells, B-cell-depleted T cells, or PBMCs; the material itself was cDNA or gDNA.

Under the authors' procedure: From reference gene primer amplification, estimates of nucleated cell counts were derived. Profiled with immunoSEQ multiplex PCR; TCRdb holds only in-frame clones, not every one. Clonal size and the V and J genes are those of that table, whereas D and trimming came from the DNA. The repertoire holds approximately 68,000 clones, with roughly 90% as singletons. Looked up from germline, CDR1 is SGDLS and CDR2 is YYNGEE. The CDR3 has 16 amino acids. The V gene end was trimmed by 4 bases and the J gene end by 2 bases; junction bases not matched to a gene: 9. This rearrangement joins TRBV9 to TRBJ2-3; 8 bases are shared with TRBD2. This sequence originates from a man aged 65 to 85 with active or convalescent COVID-19. The sample taken for sequencing was peripheral blood. For the CDR3, the DNA is TGTGCCAGCAGCCGGTCCGGGGGGGCTAACACAGATACGCAGTATTTT. Translated, it gives CASSRSGGANTDTQYF.